This T cell receptor (beta chain) appears in the sequencing data of a study of human T cells and chemical hapten exposure. At the level of the study: Minor pooled library volume differences mainly drove per-sample TCR yield variation.

Indicated time point: healthy volunteer bleed at 6 weeks. The study extracted total RNA from unfractionated whole blood. CDR1 and CDR2 from the germline V gene are MNHEY and SVGAGI. CDR3 size: 15 residues. Trimming removed 5 bases at V and 5 bases at J, with 15 bases between. As handled by the study authors: Samples ranged from about 23,224 to 690,600 TCRs, with a median of roughly 93,000. TCRdb called the RACE reads again in MiXCR, with one record for every CDR3 protein. TCRdb's processing, not the authors', yielded these V and J calls. The sample yields 35,000 to 55,000 distinct CDR3 sequences, 3.7% seen once.

Source material: whole blood. The chain joins TRBV6-5 to TRBJ2-2, with D perhaps matching TRBD1 (6 bases). The sequence came from a human donor in good health. Some clones in this sample may be carry-over from other donors' samples. The CDR3 region has the DNA TGTGCCAGCAGTCACGGGACACCGCGTACCGGGGAGCTGTTTTTT. It encodes CASSHGTPRTGELFF.